The 29 T cell receptor beta chains reported below all come from one sample, sequenced in a study of cytomegalovirus exposure and HLA in healthy donors. 60 Vbeta and 13 Jbeta primers were used in PCR. Here immunoSEQ multiplex PCR was the method, and the copy in TCRdb shows in-frame clones only, minus some. The sample shows approximately 110,000 clones, 60% to 80% of them seen only once. Sequencing input: PBMCs. The origin of the receptors is a man younger than 45 in good health and CMV-seronegative.

The V and J genes are TRBV9 and TRBJ2-1; maybe TRBD1 (5 bases). Trimming pared 2 bases from V and 6 bases from J, leaving 9 bases between. CDR1 and CDR2 (germline): SGDLS, YYNGEE. The CDR3 contains 13 residues. The CDR3 DNA follows: TGTGCCAGCAGCGTGACAGAGAGCAATGAGCAGTTCTTC. Residues: CASSVTESNEQFF.

This sequence joins TRBV28 and TRBJ1-1; weak D call: TRBD1 (5 bases). Germline values: CDR1 MDHEN, CDR2 SYDVKM. This CDR3 has 14 amino acids. With 5 bases removed from V and 7 bases from J, the gap between germline ends came to 17 bases. CDR3 nucleotide sequence: TGTGCCAGCAGTCCCCCGACCCGACAGTTTGAAGCTTTCTTT. Encoded protein: CASSPPTRQFEAFF.

The chain carries TRBV7-9 and TRBJ2-3; D perhaps matches TRBD2 (7 bases). CDR3 length equals 16 residues. V was clipped by 4 bases and J by 6 bases, with 20 bases between them. Germline assignment: CDR1 SEHNR and CDR2 FQNEAQ (reference sequence). The CDR3 DNA reads TGTGCCAGCAGCTCGGGGGCGGGAGCTTGGTTGGATACGCAGTATTTT. It specifies CASSSGAGAWLDTQYF.

The chain links TRBV11-3 to TRBJ2-1; 13 bases are a match to TRBD2. There are 16 residues in the CDR3. V lost 4 bases and J lost 9; bases outside the gene matches: 9. Per germline, CDR1 SGHNT and CDR2 YENEEA. The CDR3: CASSSRLAGGFGEQFF. The CDR3 DNA sequence: TGTGCCAGCAGCTCACGACTAGCGGGAGGATTCGGTGAGCAGTTCTTC. The variable domain in full, with the rest retrieved from reference TRBV11-3 and TRBJ2-1, is EAGVVQSPRYKIIEKKQPVAFWCNPISGHNTLYWYLQNLGQGPELLIRYENEEAVDDSQLPKDRFSAERLKGVDSTLKIQPAELGDSAVYLCASSSRLAGGFGEQFFGPGTRLTVL.

The chain uses TRBV4-3 and TRBJ1-5; TRBD1 matches at 11 bases. Trimming removed 1 base from V and 2 bases from J; junction bases left unmatched: 7. The CDR3 is 18 residues long. The germline V gene has CDR1 LGHNA and CDR2 YSLEER. CDR3 DNA sequence: TGCGCCAGCAGCCAAGGGACAGGGGGCGGGGGTGGCAATCAGCCCCAGCATTTT. Residues: CASSQGTGGGGGNQPQHF.

The J gene is TRBJ1-3, the V gene TRBV25-1; D call uncertain. V was trimmed by 5 bases and J by 0 bases, leaving 11 bases between them. In germline, CDR1 is MGHDK, CDR2 SYGVNS. The CDR3 extends over 15 amino acids. DNA for the CDR3: TGTGCCAGCAGTTTTGGAGGGAGCTCTGGAAACACCATATATTTT. Its translation: CASSFGGSSGNTIYF.

Note on this clone: The same CDR3 is also encoded by other DNA sequences in this sample. The rearrangement uses TRBV29-1 and TRBJ2-3; 12 bases are shared with TRBD2. The germline CDR1 and CDR2 sequences are SQVTM and ANQGSEA. The CDR3 loop spans 15 amino acids. V lost 5 bases to trimming and J lost 4 bases; unmatched junction nucleotides: 7. The CDR3: CSVSGLAGSPDTQYF. The CDR3, as DNA: TGCAGCGTTTCTGGACTAGCGGGAAGTCCAGATACGCAGTATTTT.

In this sample, this clone turned up a few times. The junction shows a germline mismatch at one end, possibly a read error. This chain connects TRBV4-3 to TRBJ2-6; tentatively, D is TRBD1 (6 bases). The germline V gene encodes CDR1 LGHNA and CDR2 YSLEER. The CDR3 has 19 residues. The CDR3 loop is CASSQRDGTRSSGANGLTF. The CDR3 coding sequence is TGCGCCAGCAGCCAAAGGGATGGGACACGTTCGTCTGGGGCCAACGGCCTGACTTTC.

This clone occurred a few times. This rearrangement joins TRBV5-1 to TRBJ1-3; no clear D. This CDR3 comprises 16 residues. Germline V gene sequence: CDR1 SGHRS, CDR2 YFSETQ. Deletions cut 0 bases from V and 0 bases from J, with 10 bases between. The CDR3 reads CASSLGPVSSGNTIYF. The DNA of the CDR3 is TGCGCCAGCAGCTTGGGTCCGGTTTCCTCTGGAAACACCATATATTTT.

The chain has TRBV6-6 and TRBJ2-1, with 8 bases aligning to TRBD1. Trimming removed 5 bases from V and 5 bases from J; junction bases left unmatched: 8. The V gene's germline CDR1 is MNHNY and CDR2 SVGAGI (reference sequence). The CDR3 has 15 amino acids. The CDR3 DNA reads as TGTGCCAGCAGTAGCCGACAGGGGACGAACAATGAGCAGTTCTTC. Its translation: CASSSRQGTNNEQFF.

The chain couples TRBV30 to TRBJ2-6; D is uncertain. This CDR3 is built from 15 residues. CDR1 is GTSNPN and CDR2 is SVGIG in the germline V gene (reference sequence). Trimming left V 3 bases short and J 3 bases short, with 12 bases between. The CDR3 DNA reads as TGTGCCTGGAGCGGAGACCCCAATGGGGCCAACGTCCTGACTTTC. Residues: CAWSGDPNGANVLTF.

The chain uses TRBV6-5 and TRBJ2-2; D possibly corresponds to TRBD2 (6 bases). CDR1 and CDR2 (germline): MNHEY, SVGAGI. Trimming stripped 6 bases from V and 7 bases from J, with 15 bases between. CDR3 length: 14 residues. This chain's CDR3 is CASRVGLLGGELFF. As DNA, the CDR3 is TGTGCCAGCAGGGTGGGACTTCTGGGCGGGGAGCTGTTTTTT.

The chain links TRBV7-8 to TRBJ1-2; possibly TRBD1 for D (5 bases). CDR3 size: 15 residues. Germline-derived CDR1 and CDR2 are SGHVS and FQNEAQ. V was cut by 5 bases and J by 0 bases, with 13 bases left in between. CDR3 region: CASSQRRGANYGYTF. In DNA, the CDR3 is TGTGCCAGCAGCCAAAGGAGGGGTGCTAACTATGGCTACACCTTC.

This clone occurred a few times. J is TRBJ2-7 and V is TRBV19; the match to TRBD1 covers 10 bases. The CDR3 has 16 amino acids. The ends lost 6 bases at V and 2 bases at J; junction bases unmatched: 10. Germline lookup yields CDR1 LNHDA and CDR2 SQIVND (reference sequence). CDR3 coding DNA: TGTGCCAGTAGCCTAGGAGCGGGACAGGGGACCTACGAGCAGTACTTC. Translating it yields CASSLGAGQGTYEQYF. The variable domain in full, completed from reference TRBV19 and TRBJ2-7, reads DGGITQSPKYLFRKEGQNVTLSCEQNLNHDAMYWYRQDPGQGLRLIYYSQIVNDFQKGDIAEGYSVSREKKESFPLTVTSAQKNPTAFYLCASSLGAGQGTYEQYFGPGTRLTVT.

The chain is built from TRBV7-8 and TRBJ1-3, with a tentative D call TRBD1 (5 bases). The germline V gene has CDR1 SGHVS and CDR2 FQNEAQ. There are 17 residues in the CDR3. Trimming pared 5 bases from V and 0 bases from J, leaving 17 bases between. In DNA, the CDR3 is TGTGCCAGCAGCCTAAACTCCGACAGCTTCTCTGGAAACACCATATATTTT. Translated: CASSLNSDSFSGNTIYF. The whole variable domain, remainder taken from reference TRBV7-8 and TRBJ1-3, is GAGVSQSPRYKVAKRGQDVALRCDPISGHVSLFWYQQALGQGPEFLTYFQNEAQLDKSGLPSDRFFAERPEGSVSTLKIQRTQQEDSAVYLCASSLNSDSFSGNTIYFGEGSWLTVV.

The chain couples TRBV10-3 to TRBJ1-5; a weak D match, TRBD1 (5 bases). V was pared by 0 bases and J by 8 bases, with 11 bases between. The CDR3 runs 14 residues. CDR1 is ENHRY and CDR2 is SYGVKD in the germline V gene. CDR3 in amino acids: CAISESYTGEPQHF. CDR3 sequence (DNA): TGTGCCATCAGTGAGTCCTATACAGGTGAGCCCCAGCATTTT.

The rearrangement links TRBV7-9 to TRBJ1-5; tentatively, D is TRBD1 (6 bases). Trimming removed 4 bases from V and 11 bases from J, with 12 bases in between. The CDR3 consists of 12 residues. Germline V CDR1 and CDR2: SEHNR, FQNEAQ (reference sequence). The CDR3 here is CASSSGHRAQHF. The CDR3 DNA reads TGTGCCAGCAGCTCCGGACACAGGGCCCAGCATTTT.

This chain uses TRBV28 with TRBJ2-2; maybe TRBD1 (6 bases). The CDR3 consists of 14 residues. V lost 2 bases to trimming and J lost 7 bases, with 11 bases between them. From germline, CDR1 is MDHEN and CDR2 SYDVKM. The CDR3 coding sequence is TGTGCCAGCAGTTTACCAGTCAGGGGCGGGGAGCTGTTTTTT. This gives the protein CASSLPVRGGELFF.

The rearrangement joins TRBV7-2 to TRBJ1-5, with D unresolved. With 7 bases removed from V and 2 bases from J, the gap between germline ends came to 12 bases. Germline V gene lookup returns CDR1 SGHTA and CDR2 FQGNSA. The CDR3 contains 14 residues. This CDR3 reads CASNLAGGNQPQHF. The CDR3 DNA follows: TGTGCCAGCAACTTGGCAGGCGGCAATCAGCCCCAGCATTTT.

The rearrangement links TRBV6-5 to TRBJ2-7; 7 bases map to TRBD2. CDR1 is MNHEY, CDR2 SVGAGI, per germline. V gave up 0 bases and J gave up 0 bases; unmatched junction bases: 2. This CDR3 has 15 residues. CDR3 protein: CASSYSGGGSYEQYF. The CDR3 region has the DNA TGTGCCAGCAGTTACTCGGGGGGGGGCTCCTACGAGCAGTACTTC.

This clone was seen just once. The chain couples TRBV4-2 to TRBJ1-2; 8 positions match TRBD1. This CDR3 is 16 amino acids long. J was trimmed by 6 bases and V by 1 base; bases with no gene match: 10. Germline loops: CDR1 LGHNA, CDR2 YNFKEQ. CDR3 sequence: CASSQAAGQGRDGYTF. The CDR3 region has the DNA TGTGCCAGCAGCCAAGCGGCCGGACAGGGACGAGATGGCTACACCTTC.

The CDR3 reads CASSFFGTGNGDGYTF. The CDR3, as DNA: TGCGCCAGCAGCTTTTTTGGGACAGGAAATGGGGATGGCTACACCTTC. The chain couples TRBV5-1 to TRBJ1-2; TRBD1 matches 8 bases. The CDR3 runs to 16 residues. The V gene's germline CDR1 is SGHRS and CDR2 YFSETQ. V shed 2 bases, J shed 6 bases, and the junction held 12 bases outside the gene matches. The entire variable domain, with the rest obtained from reference TRBV5-1 and TRBJ1-2, is as follows: KAGVTQTPRYLIKTRGQQVTLSCSPISGHRSVSWYQQTPGQGLQFLFEYFSETQRNKGNFPGRFSGRQFSNSRSEMNVSTLELGDSALYLCASSFFGTGNGDGYTFGSGTRLTVV.

The V gene is TRBV2, the J gene TRBJ2-1, with D perhaps matching TRBD2 (6 bases). The germline V gene encodes CDR1 SNHLY and CDR2 FYNNEI. The CDR3 contains 15 residues. Trimming took 1 base from V and 3 from J, leaving 10 bases between them. In DNA form, the CDR3 reads TGTGCCAGCAGTGAAGAGCGGGCCTTCTACAATGAGCAGTTCTTC. Encoded protein: CASSEERAFYNEQFF. Complete variable domain (other parts from reference TRBV2 and TRBJ2-1): EPEVTQTPSHQVTQMGQEVILRCVPISNHLYFYWYRQILGQKVEFLVSFYNNEISEKSEIFDDQFSVERPDGSNFTLKIRSTKLEDSAMYFCASSEERAFYNEQFFGPGTRLTVL.

This chain connects TRBV27 to TRBJ2-2; tentative D call: TRBD1 (6 bases). Between the trimmed V and J ends, which lost 6 bases and 4 bases, there was a span of 18 bases. Per the germline V gene, CDR1 is MNHEY and CDR2 is SMNVEV (reference sequence). The CDR3 runs to 16 residues. The CDR3 here is CASRQIPGVVTGELFF. DNA for the CDR3: TGTGCCAGCAGGCAAATCCCAGGGGTCGTCACCGGGGAGCTGTTTTTT.

In this sample, this clone turned up a few times. The chain links TRBV2 to TRBJ2-4, with a possible D match to TRBD1 (6 bases). V dropped 10 bases and J dropped 9 bases, with 22 bases sitting between them. Looked up from germline, CDR1 is SNHLY and CDR2 is FYNNEI. The CDR3 consists of 14 residues. This chain's CDR3 is CATSTQGIKGIQYF. The CDR3 nucleotides are TGTGCCACGTCTACACAGGGAATTAAGGGCATTCAGTACTTC.

About this clone: A junction boundary mismatches the germline segment, possibly from a read error. V gene TRBV7-7 combines with J gene TRBJ2-2; TRBD1 matches at 7 bases. The CDR3 length is 15 residues. Germline V CDR1 and CDR2: SSHAT, FNYEAQ (reference sequence). CDR3 DNA sequence: TGTGCTAGCAGCGTTTCCCGACAGGGAACCGGGGAGCTGTTTTTT. It yields the protein CASSVSRQGTGELFF.

The rearrangement links TRBV7-2 to TRBJ1-5, with D possibly being TRBD1 (5 bases). CDR1 is SGHTA and CDR2 is FQGNSA in the germline V gene. V was trimmed by 1 base and J by 5 bases, leaving 9 bases between them. The CDR3 loop spans 14 amino acids. The CDR3 sequence: CASSLGGGDQPQHF. For the CDR3, the DNA is TGTGCCAGCAGCTTAGGGGGGGGAGATCAGCCCCAGCATTTT.

V gene TRBV28 combines with J gene TRBJ2-3; no clear D. The CDR3 length is 11 residues. The germline gives CDR1 MDHEN, CDR2 SYDVKM. V was clipped by 5 bases and J by 2 bases, with 2 bases between them. The CDR3 DNA sequence: TGTGCCAGCAGTCTCACAGATACGCAGTATTTT. Protein product: CASSLTDTQYF. Full variable domain (rest looked up from reference TRBV28 and TRBJ2-3): DVKVTQSSRYLVKRTGEKVFLECVQDMDHENMFWYRQDPGLGLRLIYFSYDVKMKEKGDIPEGYSVSREKKERFSLILESASTNQTSMYLCASSLTDTQYFGPGTRLTVL.

J is TRBJ2-1 and V is TRBV6-5; the D gene is possibly TRBD2 (6 bases). Deletions cut 11 bases from V and 6 bases from J, with 20 bases between. CDR3 length equals 14 residues. CDR1 MNHEY and CDR2 SVGAGI come from the germline V gene. This CDR3 is CAARMGGTSNEQFF. The CDR3 DNA follows: TGTGCCGCCAGAATGGGCGGGACGTCCAATGAGCAGTTCTTC.